Here is one TCR beta chain with its context. Its recognized antigen is unknown. Base-call qualities are not available, and no considerably larger clone is one nucleotide away. The library was obtained by the immunoSEQ multiplex PCR assay. For the multiplex PCR, a mixture combining 60 forward primers for TCR Vbeta segments and 13 reverse primers for TCR Jbeta segments was used. The CDR3 region of rearranged TCR beta genes was amplified from genomic DNA with a multiplex PCR assay. Amplified TCR beta libraries were sequenced as 87-base-pair reads on the Illumina HiSeq System. From the authors' description of their analysis: Across the roughly 700 repertoires, a later analysis counted approximately 75 million unique TCR beta chains, roughly 11 million of which were shared by at least two donors. Raw reads were error-corrected and collapsed into unique sequences with a nearest-neighbor algorithm that merged closely related sequences to remove PCR and sequencing errors. CDR3 sequences were aligned to IMGT reference sequences to assign V, D and J gene segments. For a sequence to be retained, a match of at least six nucleotides was required to both a V gene segment and a J gene segment. Rearrangements were classified as productive when the CDR3 lacked stop codons and remained in frame with V and J, and all other rearrangements were classified as non-productive. Following IMGT convention, CDR3 was defined as the stretch from the second conserved V-encoded cysteine up to the conserved J-encoded phenylalanine. The earlier analysis of approximately 590 of the donors excluded any sequence lacking an unambiguous match to a single V gene segment. In an earlier analysis of 587 of the donors, a V segment was called functional when productive rearrangements were above 56.7%, and segregating when the standard deviation between donors exceeded 5%. A statistical classification framework was developed to diagnose cytomegalovirus status using the catalog of TCR beta chain sequences. A later analysis assigned V and J genes by comparing TCR nucleotide sequences with IMGT/GENE-DB human TR gene sequences. Using the TCRdist pipeline, a later analysis assigned CDR3 sequences along with most-parsimonious VDJ recombination scenarios. A later analysis defined each TCR beta chain by its CDR3 amino acid sequence plus V-gene family, and excluded reads lacking a unique V-gene family. As a way to deal with suspected cross-contamination and a sequencing artifact, a later analysis dropped 450 to 700 nucleotide sequences that were highly shared and had low generation probability. In a later analysis, a clonal expansion index for each public chain was calculated from normalized within-repertoire ranks of inferred template counts. A later analysis computed generation probabilities with a VDJ recombination model fitted to out-of-frame rearrangements, and checked the results against IGoR. Hypergeometric tests were used in a later analysis to score TCR-TCR, TCR-HLA and TCR-CMV co-occurrence, with a repertoire-size bias correction applied to the TCR pairs. A later analysis estimated false discovery rates by permuting HLA or CMV assignments 20 times. A later analysis grouped co-occurring TCRs with DBSCAN, adding TCRdist sequence similarity when clustering within HLA-allele-positive subsets. For co-occurrence clustering, repertoires with fewer than 30,000 or more than 120,000 public chains were excluded, along with roughly 5 repertoires with anomalous nucleotide sharing. In TCRdb, the immuneACCESS table is reduced to in-frame sequences with V and J assigned. These tables do not hold every clone; where another copy was compared, an unresolved V gene accounts for under half, and the others remain unexplained. V, J and clone size derive from that table, while D and trimming were established from the DNA sequence. The sample data list around 250,000 clones, and 81% of these were observed just once. The ten largest clones take up around 8.3% of the sample.

This entry belongs to a study of cytomegalovirus exposure and HLA in healthy donors listed by TCRdb under 2017. Context from the whole study: According to an earlier analysis of a few hundred of the donors, about 179 million T cells yielded 90 million to 140 million unique TCR beta sequences and roughly 280 Gb of sequence data. About 320 gigabases of sequencing data and approximately 85 million unique TCR sequences were included in an early release covering about 700 HLA-typed donors. Of the roughly 390 genotyped donors, about 84% fell in the genetic ancestry cluster associated with self-reported Caucasian donors. The study was designed to test whether signatures of past pathogen exposure could be identified by cataloging public T cell receptors. The study profiled the T cell repertoires of 550 to 700 subjects by immunosequencing and related them to cytomegalovirus serostatus. Besides the first cohort of hundreds of subjects, a separate validation cohort made up of some 110 different subjects was used. The study combined high-throughput TCR immunosequencing, statistical association of individual TCRs with disease status, and machine learning to predict cytomegalovirus infection status. To study patterns of TCR occurrence, a later analysis re-analyzed previously published TCR beta repertoires from under 750 donors and added high-resolution HLA genotyping. Rather than using new phenotypic data, the later analysis identified candidate immune exposures from TCR beta sequences and from how often those sequences occurred across donors. An earlier analysis of around 580 of the donors used high-throughput TCR beta sequencing to judge whether each TCR beta V gene segment behaved as functional or pseudogenic. Alongside the repertoire data, information on donor age, sex, ethnicity and CMV serostatus was compiled. In a later genetic analysis, genome-wide SNP genotypes for about three fifths of the roughly 670 donors were used, and that subset was treated as a discovery cohort. Every repertoire in the discovery cohort had been generated on one and the same sequencing platform. Both class I and class II loci were covered by HLA typing, at four-digit resolution. The number of typed donors differed by locus: about 629-640 for A, B, C, DRB1 and DQB1; some 540 for DQA1; approximately 610 for DPA1; and approximately 450 for DPB1. Because of strong linkage in the cohort, five DR-DQ haplotypes were treated as single units for association and clustering. Among 300 to 450 genotyped donors of the cohort, an average of approximately 230,000 unique TCR beta nucleotide sequences were sequenced per donor, 15% to 20% of them non-productive.

In total, roughly 670 healthy bone marrow donors made up the cohort. All cohort members were sampled while nominally healthy, although unrecorded immune exposures were likely present. The donor was CMV seropositive and belonged to the group of 250 to 350 seropositive cohort members. A peripheral blood sample was collected from each donor, and TCR beta sequencing was performed on peripheral blood mononuclear cells. Genomic DNA extraction from the blood cell samples was performed with the Qiagen DNeasy Blood Extraction Kit. The research as a whole found: A few of the identified cytomegalovirus-associated TCR beta chains were confirmed in vitro to be specific for cytomegalovirus antigens. According to a later genetic analysis, donors in an Asian-associated ancestry cluster had fewer N-insertions in productive TCRs than the approximately 610-donor mean. Specific HLA alleles were associated with about 17,000 TCR beta sequences at a false discovery rate of 0.05 in a later analysis. Because some donors lacked HLA typing at each locus, the association tests relied only on the typed subset. Assigning TCR associations to individual alleles was difficult when HLA alleles, especially DR and DQ, strongly co-occurred. For the cohort, immune exposure information was limited to CMV serostatus. The classifier was reported to diagnose cytomegalovirus status with high specificity and sensitivity in both the original and validation cohorts. Several of the top co-occurrence clusters appeared to be linked to parvovirus B19, influenza, CMV and Epstein-Barr virus, according to a later analysis. A later analysis found that HLA-associated TCR beta chains were more clonally expanded and had lower generation probabilities than equally common non-associated chains. Sequencing depth was assumed to be roughly uniform across donors in the presence/absence analyses, though that assumption may not hold. In a later analysis, TCR association rates were found to vary across HLA loci, with the most associated TCRs seen for DRB1 alleles and the fewest for HLA-C alleles. Linkage disequilibrium might explain the correlated functional status among segregating V segments, but an unknown experimental factor could not be ruled out. Broadly in line with IMGT annotations, most TCR beta V segments showed up in productive rearrangements about 87% or about 30% of the time in an earlier analysis of several hundred of the donors. This cohort had only TCR beta chains sequenced, and the lack of alpha or paired-chain data limited which features could be detected. V-gene and J-gene trimming of TCR beta chains was associated with a missense DCLRE1C variant in a later genetic analysis, and the association was replicated in an independent cohort. Some IMGT-functional V segments, including TRBV6-2 and TRBV6-3, could not be told apart with the 87-base-pair reads, so those segments were excluded. Most TCR sequences were seen in very few donors, while some public TCRs were found in many individuals. A further reported finding was that TCR beta sequences accurately predicted the HLA-A and HLA-B alleles for most subjects in the first cohort. A total of 150 to 200 TCR beta chains were listed by the study as associated with cytomegalovirus. It was suggested by the authors that the approach could potentially be generalized to other disease states and immunological phenotypes. Because counts were too low, seventeen rarely observed V segments, including chromosome 9 orphons, were left out of the earlier analysis of roughly 600 of the donors. A group of highly shared sequence variants was considered likely to be a technical artifact of the sequencing pipeline. According to a later analysis, most CMV-associated TCR beta chains appeared to be HLA-restricted, and the HLA associations seemed to be driven largely by CMV exposure.

The germline V gene (reference sequence) supplies CDR1 MNHEY and CDR2 SMNVEV. The junction carries 8 bases between V and J, which are trimmed by 5 bases and 1 base respectively. CDR3 length: 13 amino acids, cysteine to phenylalanine. This entry keeps only the CDR3 DNA: 39 bases, framed from base 1. Material for sequencing was PBMCs. The receptor's source is an older woman in good health and CMV-seropositive. The chain uses TRBV27 and TRBJ1-2; confidence is insufficient to name the D gene. This receptor has the CDR3 CASSPQLNYGYTF. The DNA sequence is TGTGCCAGCAGTCCACAGCTTAACTATGGCTACACCTTC.